Following are 29 T cell receptor beta chains from one sample sequenced in a study of blood T cells in healthy people across ages. A second PCR, run for about 7 to 11 cycles, used a sample-barcoded 5' primer plus a J-beta primer mix. TCRdb processed the 5' RACE reads anew with MiXCR; each CDR3 protein has one entry. The sample yields 650,000 to 800,000 distinct CDR3 sequences, 40% to 65% seen once. Sequencing was carried out using blood. Receptors were obtained from an elderly woman in good health.

The chain is built from TRBV7-2 and TRBJ2-7; D unresolved. The CDR3 covers 15 residues. V was clipped by 1 base and J by 3 bases, with 13 bases between them. CDR1 is SGHTA, CDR2 FQGNSA, per germline. The CDR3 loop reads CASSLEVGSYYEQYF. The DNA for the CDR3 is TGTGCCAGCAGCTTAGAAGTCGGATCCTACTACGAGCAGTACTTC.

In this sample, this clonotype turned up once. The chain carries TRBV29-1 and TRBJ2-5, with a tentative D call TRBD1 (6 bases). The CDR3 loop spans 13 amino acids. The V gene's germline CDR1 is SQVTM and CDR2 ANQGSEA. Trimming cost V 5 bases and J 3 bases, with 13 bases left between them. The chain's CDR3 is CSVQGLKKETQYF. In DNA, the CDR3 is TGCAGCGTTCAGGGGTTGAAAAAAGAGACCCAGTACTTC.

This clonotype was seen many times. V gene TRBV12-3 or TRBV12-4 combines with J gene TRBJ2-1, with 11 bases lining up with TRBD2. This CDR3 region has 15 residues. The ends lost 3 bases at V and 6 bases at J; junction bases unmatched: 4. CDR3 DNA: TGTGCCAGCAGTTTCACTAGCGGGGGTACCAATGAGCAGTTCTTC. This gives the protein CASSFTSGGTNEQFF.

This clonotype was seen ten or more times. The V and J genes are TRBV6-5 and TRBJ1-2, with 10 bases that match TRBD1. Germline loops: CDR1 MNHEY, CDR2 SVGAGI. The CDR3 sequence is 15 residues long. The ends lost 8 bases at V and 4 bases at J; junction bases unmatched: 10. CDR3 nucleotide sequence: TGTGCCAGCGGAGACAGGGGGCGGATCGGCTATGGCTACACCTTC. Its protein product is CASGDRGRIGYGYTF.

The chain combines TRBV13 with TRBJ2-1; D gene uncertain. Trimming took off 5 bases at V and 8 bases at J, with 10 bases between the two ends. CDR3 size: 12 residues. In germline, CDR1 is PRHDT, CDR2 FYEKMQ (reference sequence). This CDR3 reads CASSALGDEQFF. The CDR3, as DNA: TGTGCCAGCAGCGCCCTAGGAGATGAGCAGTTCTTC. Together with reference TRBV13 and TRBJ2-1, the CDR3 gives the full variable domain: AAGVIQSPRHLIKEKRETATLKCYPIPRHDTVYWYQQGPGQDPQFLISFYEKMQSDKGSIPDRFSAQQFSDYHSELNMSSLELGDSALYFCASSALGDEQFFGPGTRLTVL.

This clonotype was observed a few times. This chain connects TRBV29-1 to TRBJ2-1; the match to TRBD2 covers 10 bases. V lost 4 bases and J lost 15; bases outside the gene matches: 6. CDR1 SQVTM and CDR2 ANQGSEA come from the germline V gene. The CDR3 runs to 11 residues. CDR3 sequence reads: CSVAAGGWLFF. In DNA, the CDR3 is TGCAGCGTTGCAGCGGGAGGGTGGCTGTTCTTC.

In this sample, this clonotype turned up many times. The chain has TRBV10-3 and TRBJ2-7, with D perhaps matching TRBD2 (6 bases). Per the germline V gene, CDR1 is ENHRY and CDR2 is SYGVKD. The CDR3 has 15 residues. Trimming took off 0 bases at V and 2 bases at J, with 11 bases between the two ends. CDR3 DNA: TGTGCCATCAGTGAGTCGATAGCGGACCCCTACGAGCAGTACTTC. It translates to CAISESIADPYEQYF.

A word on this clonotype: Given a much more abundant clone one base away, this may be a read error. The J gene is TRBJ2-1, the V gene TRBV27; 7 nucleotides line up with TRBD2. Looked up from germline, CDR1 is MNHEY and CDR2 is SMNVEV (reference sequence). V gave up 2 bases and J gave up 10 bases; unmatched junction bases: 8. This CDR3 is built from 14 residues. CDR3 coding DNA: TGTGCCAGCAGTTTAACGGGACTACGCTACGAGCAGTTCTTC. Encoded protein: CASSLTGLRYEQFF.

Concerning this clonotype: This may stem from a read error, because a much larger clone lies one nucleotide away. The rearrangement joins TRBV2 to TRBJ1-1; D may be TRBD1 (5 bases). The V and J ends lost 6 bases and 1 base respectively, with 21 bases between them. The CDR3 consists of 17 residues. The V gene's germline CDR1 is SNHLY and CDR2 FYNNEI. The CDR3 sequence is CASRGKSGFSTNTEAFF. The CDR3 bases are TGTGCCAGCAGGGGGAAATCAGGGTTTTCTACGAACACTGAAGCTTTCTTT.

This chain uses TRBV13 with TRBJ2-3, with 8 bases lining up with TRBD1. V gave up 5 bases and J gave up 2 bases; unmatched junction bases: 6. This CDR3 is built from 15 residues. Germline V gene data show CDR1 as PRHDT and CDR2 as FYEKMQ (reference sequence). The CDR3 bases are TGTGCCAGCAGCCAGGGGACAGGATTCACAGATACGCAGTATTTT. Its protein product is CASSQGTGFTDTQYF.

The chain combines TRBV12-3 or TRBV12-4 with TRBJ2-1; D not certain. Between the trimmed V and J ends, which lost 6 bases and 0 bases, there was a span of 12 bases. The CDR3 is 15 residues long. DNA for the CDR3: TGTGCCAGCAGGCCCGGGTGGAACTCCTACAATGAGCAGTTCTTC. It specifies CASRPGWNSYNEQFF.

This clonotype has more than one count but fewer than ten. Just one base apart from a much larger clone, this may be a read error. The chain is built from TRBV7-8 and TRBJ2-7; no reliable D call. The CDR3 sequence is 16 residues long. CDR1 and CDR2 from the germline V gene are SGHVS and FQNEAQ. Trimming left V 5 bases short and J 7 bases short, with 24 bases between. The CDR3 DNA is TGTGCCAGCAGCCCCAGAAGGGCCACCTACAACAATGAGCAGTACTTC. Amino acids: CASSPRRATYNNEQYF.

This clonotype has at least ten counts. The rearrangement joins TRBV13 to TRBJ2-7; D unclear. From germline, CDR1 is PRHDT and CDR2 FYEKMQ (reference sequence). The germline V and J ends were trimmed by 5 bases and 5 bases, with 16 bases remaining between them. The CDR3 covers 14 residues. The DNA of the CDR3 is TGTGCCAGCAGCCCTGGGCTGGCCCTCGACGAGCAGTACTTC. Protein product: CASSPGLALDEQYF.

This clonotype has a count of ten or more. The V gene is TRBV6-6, the J gene TRBJ2-2; D remains ambiguous. Between the trimmed V and J ends, which lost 6 bases and 4 bases, there was a span of 12 bases. The V gene's germline CDR1 is MNHNY and CDR2 SVGAGI (reference sequence). The CDR3 runs 14 residues. The CDR3: CASRGLSGTGELFF. As DNA, the CDR3 is TGTGCCAGCAGAGGGCTTTCGGGCACCGGGGAGCTGTTTTTT.

There are many counts of this clonotype. This chain joins TRBV10-3 and TRBJ2-5; TRBD2 matches at 13 bases. The CDR3 is 15 amino acids. The germline V gene has CDR1 ENHRY and CDR2 SYGVKD. Trimming removed 2 bases from V and 3 bases from J; junction bases left unmatched: 0. CDR3 region: CAISEGLAGEETQYF. The CDR3 DNA is TGTGCCATCAGTGAGGGACTAGCGGGAGAAGAGACCCAGTACTTC.

The rearrangement uses TRBV5-1 and TRBJ1-4; TRBD1 aligns across 7 bases. After removal of 4 bases from V and 8 bases from J, the junction contained 8 bases not matched to a gene. The CDR3 spans 14 residues. Germline CDR1 is SGHRS and CDR2 is YFSETQ. The chain's CDR3 is CASSVRQGREKLFF. Written as DNA, the CDR3 is TGCGCCAGCAGCGTAAGACAGGGTCGAGAAAAACTGTTTTTT.

Comment on this clonotype: This may be a read error, as it is one base from a much larger clone. The chain employs TRBV2 and TRBJ2-1; D is unclear. V was clipped by 4 bases and J by 13 bases, with 11 bases between them. This CDR3 has 11 amino acids. CDR1 is SNHLY, CDR2 FYNNEI, per germline. CDR3 coding DNA: TGTGCCAGCAGTGGGTTCGAGACCCAGTTCTTC. Its protein product is CASSGFETQFF.

The genes are TRBV12-3 or TRBV12-4 and TRBJ2-5; D might be TRBD1 (5 bases). The DNA end is more similar to TRBJ2-7, so the J call may be wrong. CDR3 size: 13 residues. The CDR3 coding sequence is TGTGCCAGCAGTGCAGGGTCAGGGATCGAGCAGTACTTC. Translating it yields CASSAGSGIEQYF.

With respect to this clonotype: One end of the junction does not line up with germline, which may come from a read error. The rearrangement joins TRBV3-1 to TRBJ1-2; D unclear. The CDR3 spans 16 residues. CDR1 is LGHDT and CDR2 is YNNKEL in the germline V gene (reference sequence). CDR3 nucleotides: TGTGCCAGCAGCCAAGGCCATGGGAACGGTAACTATGGCTACAACTTC. Protein product: CASSQGHGNGNYGYNF.

This clonotype was counted many times. V usage is TRBV15 and J usage is TRBJ2-1; unclear D gene. Germline lookup yields CDR1 LNHNV and CDR2 YYDKDF (reference sequence). The germline V and J ends were trimmed by 0 bases and 8 bases, with 20 bases remaining between them. The CDR3 has 17 amino acids. The CDR3 protein is CATSRDNPQDVVDEQFF. In DNA, the CDR3 is TGTGCCACCAGCAGAGATAACCCGCAGGACGTGGTTGATGAGCAGTTCTTC. The full variable domain, completed using reference TRBV15 and TRBJ2-1, is DAMVIQNPRYQVTQFGKPVTLSCSQTLNHNVMYWYQQKSSQAPKLLFHYYDKDFNNEADTPDNFQSRRPNTSFCFLDIRSPGLGDTAMYLCATSRDNPQDVVDEQFFGPGTRLTVL.

With regard to this clonotype: A junction boundary mismatches the germline segment, possibly from a read error. The chain joins TRBV11-3 to TRBJ2-1, with TRBD2 matching over 8 bases. Per the germline V gene, CDR1 is SGHNT and CDR2 is YENEEA. The CDR3 contains 15 residues. The CDR3 loop is CTSSSTSGRGNEQFF. The CDR3 bases are TGTACCAGCAGCTCCACTAGCGGCCGCGGCAATGAGCAGTTCTTC. Filled out from reference TRBV11-3 and TRBJ2-1, the complete variable domain reads EAGVVQSPRYKIIEKKQPVAFWCNPISGHNTLYWYLQNLGQGPELLIRYENEEAVDDSQLPKDRFSAERLKGVDSTLKIQPAELGDSAVYLCTSSSTSGRGNEQFFGPGTRLTVL.

This clonotype was counted a single time. This may be a read error, as it is one base from a much larger clone. CDR3 in amino acids: CASSLCSSYEQYF. In DNA, the CDR3 is TGTGCCAGCAGCTTATGTTCATCCTACGAGCAGTACTTC. The chain carries TRBV7-9 and TRBJ2-7, with D uncertain. CDR1 and CDR2 (germline): SEHNR, FQNEAQ (reference sequence). The CDR3 covers 13 residues. The germline V and J ends were trimmed by 2 bases and 1 base, with 6 bases remaining between them.

This clonotype is a singleton in its sample. The gene calls are TRBV20-1 and TRBJ2-1; D call uncertain. V gave up 0 bases and J gave up 9 bases, with 12 bases separating them. This CDR3 has 13 amino acids. Germline-derived CDR1 and CDR2 are DFQATT and SNEGSKA (reference sequence). CDR3 in DNA: TGCAGTGCTAGAGATTATTCTTTTTCTGAGCAGTTCTTC. Its translation: CSARDYSFSEQFF.

The chain has TRBV6-5 and TRBJ2-7, with D possibly being TRBD1 (7 bases). The V end lost 7 bases, the J end lost 7 bases, and 20 bases lay between the germline ends. Germline loops: CDR1 MNHEY, CDR2 SVGAGI. The CDR3 contains 14 residues. CDR3 in DNA: TGTGCCAGCAAATCAGGGGGGATGGAGGGTGAGCAGTACTTC. Its protein product is CASKSGGMEGEQYF.

This clonotype appeared a few times. The CDR3 reads CASSLVGGNQETQYF. The CDR3 DNA reads as TGTGCCAGCAGCTTAGTTGGGGGTAACCAAGAGACCCAGTACTTC. The chain has TRBV13 and TRBJ2-5; D is possibly TRBD1 or TRBD2 (5 bases each). Germline values: CDR1 PRHDT, CDR2 FYEKMQ (reference sequence). This CDR3 has 15 amino acids. The V gene lost 1 base and the J gene lost 0 bases, with 9 bases spanning the gap.

This clonotype was found a few times. This chain links TRBV18 with TRBJ2-1; no reliable D call. Germline V gene data show CDR1 as KGHSH and CDR2 as LQKENI. V lost 6 bases to trimming and J lost 1 base, with 13 bases between them. The CDR3 totals 15 residues. The CDR3 sequence is CASSFTQVSYNEQFF. CDR3 DNA sequence: TGTGCCAGCTCGTTTACTCAAGTATCCTACAATGAGCAGTTCTTC.

The CDR3, as DNA: TGCAGCGTTCAGGGGCGCCAGTGGGGGGGGCAAAACATTCAGTACTTC. Translating gives CSVQGRQWGGQNIQYF. The V and J genes are TRBV29-1 and TRBJ2-4, with TRBD2 as a possible D gene (7 bases). The V end lost 5 bases, the J end lost 5 bases, and 22 bases lay between the germline ends. The germline gives CDR1 SQVTM, CDR2 ANQGSEA. This CDR3 has 16 residues.

The sample holds many counts of this clonotype. The chain combines TRBV6-5 with TRBJ2-3, with 8 nucleotides matching TRBD2. The ends lost 7 bases at V and 1 base at J; junction bases unmatched: 7. The CDR3 is 15 amino acids. Germline assignment: CDR1 MNHEY and CDR2 SVGAGI. In nucleotides, the CDR3 is TGTGCCAGCAAAAGGCCAGCGGGGGGCACAGATACGCAGTATTTT. Residues: CASKRPAGGTDTQYF.

The V and J genes are TRBV13 and TRBJ2-2, with TRBD1 matching 9 bases. Germline CDR1 reads PRHDT; CDR2 reads FYEKMQ (reference sequence). Trimming cost V 10 bases and J 5 bases; bases outside gene matches: 14. The CDR3 loop spans 16 amino acids. CDR3 DNA sequence: TGTGCCATCCCGCCCCCGGGACAGGGTTATACCGGGGAGCTGTTTTTT. Its translation is CAIPPPGQGYTGELFF.